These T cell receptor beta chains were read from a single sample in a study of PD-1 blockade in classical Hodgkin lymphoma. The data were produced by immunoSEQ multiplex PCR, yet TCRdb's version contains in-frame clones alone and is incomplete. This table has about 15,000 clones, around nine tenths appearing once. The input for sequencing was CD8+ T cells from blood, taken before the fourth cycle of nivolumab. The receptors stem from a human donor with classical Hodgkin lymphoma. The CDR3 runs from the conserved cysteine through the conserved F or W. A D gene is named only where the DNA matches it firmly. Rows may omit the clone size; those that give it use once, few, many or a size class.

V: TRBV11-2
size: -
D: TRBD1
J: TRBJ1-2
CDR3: CASSLGQGNGYTF
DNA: TGTGCCAGCAGCCTTGGACAGGGGAATGGCTACACCTTC

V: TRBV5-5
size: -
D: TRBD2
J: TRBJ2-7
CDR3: CASSHQSSGGSSYEQYF
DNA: TGTGCCAGCAGCCACCAGTCAAGCGGGGGTAGCTCCTACGAGCAGTACTTC

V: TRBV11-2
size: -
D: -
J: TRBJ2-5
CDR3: CASSLLEGWGETQYF
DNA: TGTGCCAGCAGCCTCCTAGAGGGGTGGGGGGAGACCCAGTACTTC

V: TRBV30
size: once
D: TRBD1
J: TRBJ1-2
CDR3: CAWSVTETGGGGYTF
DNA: TGTGCCTGGAGTGTTACAGAAACAGGGGGAGGCGGCTACACCTTC

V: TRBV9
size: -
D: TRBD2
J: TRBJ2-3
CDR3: CASSDNLAESTDTQYF
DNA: TGTGCCAGCAGCGACAACCTAGCGGAGAGCACAGATACGCAGTATTTT

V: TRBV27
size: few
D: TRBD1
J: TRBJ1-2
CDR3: CASSGDRGFYGYTF
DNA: TGTGCCAGCAGTGGGGACAGAGGGTTCTATGGCTACACCTTC

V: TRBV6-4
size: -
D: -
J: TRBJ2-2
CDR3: CASSPGVEFGELFF
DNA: TGTGCCAGCAGTCCGGGAGTAGAGTTCGGGGAGCTGTTTTTT

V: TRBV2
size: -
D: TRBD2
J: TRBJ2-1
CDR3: CASSGLAGSEQFF
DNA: TGTGCCAGCAGCGGACTAGCAGGCAGTGAGCAGTTCTTC

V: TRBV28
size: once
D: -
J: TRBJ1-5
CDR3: CASSLPQPRQPQHF
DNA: TGTGCCAGCAGTTTGCCGCAGCCCCGACAACCCCAGCATTTT

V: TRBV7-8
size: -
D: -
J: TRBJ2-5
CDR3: CASSRRGSETQYF
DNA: TGTGCCAGCAGCCGCCGTGGGAGTGAGACCCAGTACTTC

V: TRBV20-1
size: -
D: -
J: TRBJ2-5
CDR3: CSARLMETQYF
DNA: TGCAGTGCTAGACTAATGGAGACCCAGTACTTC

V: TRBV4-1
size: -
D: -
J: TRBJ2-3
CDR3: CASSQDAGTDTQYF
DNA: TGCGCCAGCAGCCAAGATGCGGGGACAGATACGCAGTATTTT

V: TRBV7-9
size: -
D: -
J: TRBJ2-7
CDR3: CASTTTGQTHEQYF
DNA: TGTGCCAGCACCACCACAGGGCAAACCCACGAGCAGTACTTC

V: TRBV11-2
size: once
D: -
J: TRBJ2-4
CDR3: CASSLFGVDQNIQYF
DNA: TGTGCCAGCAGCTTATTTGGGGTGGATCAAAACATTCAGTACTTC

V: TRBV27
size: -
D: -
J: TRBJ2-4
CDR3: CASRGDSGIQYF
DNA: TGTGCCAGCAGGGGGGACTCTGGCATTCAGTACTTC

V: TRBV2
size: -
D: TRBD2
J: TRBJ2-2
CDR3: CASSDPAGTGELFF
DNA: TGTGCCAGCAGTGATCCAGCGGGAACCGGGGAGCTGTTTTTT

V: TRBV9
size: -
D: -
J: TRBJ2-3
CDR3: CASSPLSGTDTQYF
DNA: TGTGCCAGCAGCCCGCTTTCTGGCACAGATACGCAGTATTTT

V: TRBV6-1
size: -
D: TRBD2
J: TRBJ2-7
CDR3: CASSEGLAGYEQYF
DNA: TGTGCCAGCAGTGAAGGACTAGCGGGGTACGAGCAGTACTTC

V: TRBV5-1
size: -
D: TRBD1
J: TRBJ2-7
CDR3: CASSSGQEIYEQYF
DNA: TGCGCCAGCAGCTCCGGACAGGAAATATACGAGCAGTACTTC

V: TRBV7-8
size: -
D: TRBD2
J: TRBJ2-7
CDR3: CASSFPSGRALTSYEQYF
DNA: TGTGCCAGCAGCTTTCCTAGCGGGAGGGCCCTTACTTCCTACGAGCAGTACTTC

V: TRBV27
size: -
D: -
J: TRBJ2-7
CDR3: CASSPDYYEQYF
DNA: TGTGCCAGCAGTCCAGACTACTACGAGCAGTACTTC

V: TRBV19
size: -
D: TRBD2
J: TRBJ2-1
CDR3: CASIQAGGAYNEQFF
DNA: TGTGCCAGTATTCAAGCGGGAGGGGCCTACAATGAGCAGTTCTTC

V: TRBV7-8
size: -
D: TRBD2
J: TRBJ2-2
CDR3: CASSLGAGGPPGELFF
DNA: TGTGCCAGCAGCTTGGGGGCGGGGGGGCCCCCCGGGGAGCTGTTTTTT

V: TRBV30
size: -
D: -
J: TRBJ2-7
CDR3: CAWEWGAGASYEQYF
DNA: TGTGCCTGGGAGTGGGGGGCCGGTGCATCCTACGAGCAGTACTTC

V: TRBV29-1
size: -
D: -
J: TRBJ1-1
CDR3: CSAQGGPPGAFF
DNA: TGCAGCGCCCAAGGGGGGCCCCCGGGGGCTTTCTTT

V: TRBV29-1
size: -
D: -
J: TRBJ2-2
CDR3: CSVVGGTGELFF
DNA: TGCAGCGTTGTCGGAGGCACCGGGGAGCTGTTTTTT

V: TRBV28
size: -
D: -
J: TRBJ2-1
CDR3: CASSLYVNEQFF
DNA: TGTGCCAGCAGTTTATATGTCAATGAGCAGTTCTTC

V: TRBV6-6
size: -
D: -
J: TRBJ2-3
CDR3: CASSIRYTDTQYF
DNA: TGTGCCAGCAGTATAAGATACACAGATACGCAGTATTTT

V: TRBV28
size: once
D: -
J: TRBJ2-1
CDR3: CASNRDSKVDEQFF
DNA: TGTGCCAGCAACCGGGACTCCAAGGTCGATGAGCAGTTCTTC

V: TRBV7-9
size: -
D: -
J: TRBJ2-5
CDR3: CASATGQETQYF
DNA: TGTGCCAGTGCGACAGGACAAGAGACCCAGTACTTC

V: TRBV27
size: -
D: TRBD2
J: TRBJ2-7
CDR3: CASSLGTSGRYEQYF
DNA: TGTGCCAGCAGTTTGGGGACTAGCGGGCGTTACGAGCAGTACTTC

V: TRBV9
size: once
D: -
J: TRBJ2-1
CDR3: CASSVEEVVDEQFF
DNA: TGTGCCAGCAGCGTAGAAGAGGTCGTGGATGAGCAGTTCTTC

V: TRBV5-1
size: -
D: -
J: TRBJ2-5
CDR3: CASSSPGLGGTQYF
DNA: TGCGCCAGCAGCTCCCCAGGGTTAGGGGGGACCCAGTACTTC

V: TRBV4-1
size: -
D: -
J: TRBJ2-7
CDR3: CASSQVKGIEQYF
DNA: TGCGCCAGCAGCCAAGTGAAGGGGATCGAGCAGTACTTC

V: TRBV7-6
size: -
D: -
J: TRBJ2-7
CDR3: CASSLDWSSYEQYF
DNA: TGTGCCAGCAGCTTAGACTGGAGCTCCTACGAGCAGTACTTC

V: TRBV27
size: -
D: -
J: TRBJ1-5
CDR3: CATTGGQPQHF
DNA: TGTGCCACTACGGGCGGTCAGCCCCAGCATTTT

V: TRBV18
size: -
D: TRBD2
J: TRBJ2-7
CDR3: CASSLTSGSSHEQYF
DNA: TGTGCCAGCTCCCTTACTAGCGGGAGCAGCCACGAGCAGTACTTC

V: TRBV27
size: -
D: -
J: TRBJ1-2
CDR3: CASSRQGSYYGYTF
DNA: TGTGCCAGCAGTCGCCAGGGTAGTTACTATGGCTACACCTTC

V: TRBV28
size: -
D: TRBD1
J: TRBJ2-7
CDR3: CASTPTGGGYEQYF
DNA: TGTGCCAGCACCCCGACAGGGGGCGGATACGAGCAGTACTTC

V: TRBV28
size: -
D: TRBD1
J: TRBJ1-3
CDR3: CASSLRGGTGNTIYF
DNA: TGTGCCAGCAGTTTACGAGGGGGCACTGGAAACACCATATATTTT

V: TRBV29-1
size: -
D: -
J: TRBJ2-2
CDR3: CSVAAANTGELFF
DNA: TGCAGCGTTGCGGCCGCGAACACCGGGGAGCTGTTTTTT

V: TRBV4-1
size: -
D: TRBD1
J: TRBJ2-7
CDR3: CASKKEDRESYEQYF
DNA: TGCGCCAGCAAGAAAGAGGACAGGGAGTCCTACGAGCAGTACTTC

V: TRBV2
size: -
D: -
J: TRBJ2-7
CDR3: CASDDRISYEQYF
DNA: TGTGCCAGCGACGACAGGATTTCCTACGAGCAGTACTTC

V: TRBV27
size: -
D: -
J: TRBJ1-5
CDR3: CASSTGYNQPQHF
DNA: TGTGCCAGCAGCACAGGTTACAATCAGCCCCAGCATTTT

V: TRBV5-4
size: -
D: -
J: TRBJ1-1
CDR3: CASSLWVGTRAEAFF
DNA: TGTGCCAGCAGCTTGTGGGTGGGGACGAGGGCTGAAGCTTTCTTT

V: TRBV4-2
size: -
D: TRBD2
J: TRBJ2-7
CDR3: CASSQEGEGYEQYF
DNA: TGTGCCAGCAGCCAAGAGGGGGAGGGCTACGAGCAGTACTTC

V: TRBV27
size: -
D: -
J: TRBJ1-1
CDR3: CASSSLGGYTEAFF
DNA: TGTGCCAGCAGTTCCCTTGGTGGGTACACTGAAGCTTTCTTT

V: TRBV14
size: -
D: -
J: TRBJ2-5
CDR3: CASSQTDLSQETQYF
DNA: TGTGCCAGCAGCCAAACGGACCTCTCGCAAGAGACCCAGTACTTC

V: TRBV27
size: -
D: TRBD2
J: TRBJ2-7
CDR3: CASSPNRPFLAGGGLEQYF
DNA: TGTGCCAGCAGTCCAAACAGGCCGTTCCTAGCGGGAGGAGGTCTCGAGCAGTACTTC

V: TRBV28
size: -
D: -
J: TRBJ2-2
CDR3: CASLPGATLAGELFF
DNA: TGTGCCAGCCTCCCGGGCGCTACTCTGGCCGGGGAGCTGTTTTTT

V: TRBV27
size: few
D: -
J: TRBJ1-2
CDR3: CASSPRGEGYGYTF
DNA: TGTGCCAGCAGTCCCCGGGGAGAGGGCTATGGCTACACCTTC

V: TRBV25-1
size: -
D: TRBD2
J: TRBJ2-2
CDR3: CASSAGGSGRLELFF
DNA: TGTGCCAGCAGTGCCGGGGGGAGCGGGAGGTTGGAGCTGTTTTTT